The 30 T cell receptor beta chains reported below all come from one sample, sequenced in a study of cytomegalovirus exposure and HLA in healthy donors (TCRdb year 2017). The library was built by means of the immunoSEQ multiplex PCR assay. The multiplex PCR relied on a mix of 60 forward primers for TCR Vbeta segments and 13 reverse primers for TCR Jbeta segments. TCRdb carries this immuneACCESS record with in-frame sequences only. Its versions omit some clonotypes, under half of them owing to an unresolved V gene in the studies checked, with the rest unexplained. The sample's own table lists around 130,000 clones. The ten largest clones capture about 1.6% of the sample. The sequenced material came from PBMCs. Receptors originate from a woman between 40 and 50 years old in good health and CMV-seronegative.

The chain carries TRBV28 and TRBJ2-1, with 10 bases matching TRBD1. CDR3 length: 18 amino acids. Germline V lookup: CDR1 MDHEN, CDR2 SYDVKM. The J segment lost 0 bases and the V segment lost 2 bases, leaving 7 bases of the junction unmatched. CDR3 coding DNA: TGTGCCAGCAGTTTAAGGGACAGGGGCCAGAGCTCCTACAATGAGCAGTTCTTC. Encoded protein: CASSLRDRGQSSYNEQFF.

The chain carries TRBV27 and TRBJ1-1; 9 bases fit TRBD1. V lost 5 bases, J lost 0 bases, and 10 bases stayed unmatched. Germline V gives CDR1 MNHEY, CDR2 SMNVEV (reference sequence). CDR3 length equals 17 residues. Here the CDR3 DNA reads TGTGCCAGCAGTCCGGGACAGGGTAAGACGTTGAACACTGAAGCTTTCTTT. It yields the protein CASSPGQGKTLNTEAFF.

The CDR3 spells CASSSPTGRETQYF. The CDR3 DNA is TGTGCCAGCAGCTCGCCGACAGGGCGAGAGACCCAGTACTTC. V gene TRBV5-5 combines with J gene TRBJ2-5; 7 bases align to TRBD1. The CDR3 is 14 amino acids. Germline V lookup: CDR1 SGHKS, CDR2 YYEKEE (reference sequence). V shed 3 bases and J 4 bases; nucleotides not matched to a gene: 6.

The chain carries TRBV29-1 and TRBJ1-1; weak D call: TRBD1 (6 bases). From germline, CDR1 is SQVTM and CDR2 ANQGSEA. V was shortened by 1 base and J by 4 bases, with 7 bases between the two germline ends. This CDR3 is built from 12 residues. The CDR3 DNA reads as TGCAGCGTTGAAGGAGGGGGCACTGAAGCTTTCTTT. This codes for CSVEGGGTEAFF.

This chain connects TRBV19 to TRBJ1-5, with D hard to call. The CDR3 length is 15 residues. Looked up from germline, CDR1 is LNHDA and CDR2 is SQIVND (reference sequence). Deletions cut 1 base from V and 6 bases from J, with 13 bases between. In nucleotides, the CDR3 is TGTGCCAGTAGTATAGCGGGCATGACTAGTCAGCCCCAGCATTTT. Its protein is CASSIAGMTSQPQHF. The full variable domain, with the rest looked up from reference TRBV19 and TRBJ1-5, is DGGITQSPKYLFRKEGQNVTLSCEQNLNHDAMYWYRQDPGQGLRLIYYSQIVNDFQKGDIAEGYSVSREKKESFPLTVTSAQKNPTAFYLCASSIAGMTSQPQHFGDGTRLSIL.

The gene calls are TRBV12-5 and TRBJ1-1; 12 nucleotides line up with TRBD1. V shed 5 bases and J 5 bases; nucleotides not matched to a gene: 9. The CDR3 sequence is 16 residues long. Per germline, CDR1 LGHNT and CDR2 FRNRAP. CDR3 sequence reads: CASGPGTGGLVTEAFF. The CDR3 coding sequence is TGTGCTAGTGGTCCCGGGACAGGGGGCTTGGTTACTGAAGCTTTCTTT.

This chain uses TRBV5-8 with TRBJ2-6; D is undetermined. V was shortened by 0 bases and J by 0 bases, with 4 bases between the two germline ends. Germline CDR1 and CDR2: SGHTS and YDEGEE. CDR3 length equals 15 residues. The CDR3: CASSLDSSGANVLTF. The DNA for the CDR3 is TGTGCCAGCAGCTTGGACAGCTCTGGGGCCAACGTCCTGACTTTC.

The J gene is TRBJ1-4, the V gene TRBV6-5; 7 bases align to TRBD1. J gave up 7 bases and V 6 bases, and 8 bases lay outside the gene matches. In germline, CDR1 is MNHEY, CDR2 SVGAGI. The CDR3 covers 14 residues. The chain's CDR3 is CASSFDRETEKLFF. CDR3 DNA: TGTGCCAGCAGCTTTGACAGGGAAACTGAAAAACTGTTTTTT.

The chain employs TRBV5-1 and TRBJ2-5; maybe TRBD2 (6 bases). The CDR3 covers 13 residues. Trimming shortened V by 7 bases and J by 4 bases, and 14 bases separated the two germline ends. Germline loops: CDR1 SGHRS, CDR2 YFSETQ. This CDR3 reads CASRPGEVETQYF. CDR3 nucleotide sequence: TGCGCCAGCCGTCCTGGGGAGGTAGAGACCCAGTACTTC.

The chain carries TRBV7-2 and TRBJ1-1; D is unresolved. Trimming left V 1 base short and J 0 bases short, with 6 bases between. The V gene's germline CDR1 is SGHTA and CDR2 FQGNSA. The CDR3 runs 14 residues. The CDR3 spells CASSLGAMNTEAFF. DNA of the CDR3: TGTGCCAGCAGCTTAGGGGCTATGAACACTGAAGCTTTCTTT.

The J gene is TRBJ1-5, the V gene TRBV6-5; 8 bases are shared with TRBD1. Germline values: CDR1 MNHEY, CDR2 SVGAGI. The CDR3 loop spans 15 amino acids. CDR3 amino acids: CVVSESGGINQPQHF. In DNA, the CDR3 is TGTGTCGTGTCCGAATCAGGGGGCATTAATCAGCCCCAGCATTTT.

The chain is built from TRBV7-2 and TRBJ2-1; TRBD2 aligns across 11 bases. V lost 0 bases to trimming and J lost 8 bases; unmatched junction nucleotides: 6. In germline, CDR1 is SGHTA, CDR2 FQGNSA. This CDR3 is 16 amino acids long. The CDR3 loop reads CASSLANLAGGHEQFF. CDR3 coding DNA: TGTGCCAGCAGCTTAGCGAACCTAGCGGGGGGCCATGAGCAGTTCTTC.

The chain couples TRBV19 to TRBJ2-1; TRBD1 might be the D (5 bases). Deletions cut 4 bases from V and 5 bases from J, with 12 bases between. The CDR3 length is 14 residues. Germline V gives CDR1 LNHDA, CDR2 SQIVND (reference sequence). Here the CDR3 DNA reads TGTGCCAGTAGTAGACAGAGCTATAACAATGAGCAGTTCTTC. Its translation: CASSRQSYNNEQFF.

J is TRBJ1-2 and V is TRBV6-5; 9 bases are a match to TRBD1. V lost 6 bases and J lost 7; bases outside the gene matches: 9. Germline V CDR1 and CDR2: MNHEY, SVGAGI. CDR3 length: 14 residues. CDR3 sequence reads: CASRGQGQVVGYTF. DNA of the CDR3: TGTGCCAGCAGGGGACAGGGACAGGTAGTTGGCTACACCTTC.

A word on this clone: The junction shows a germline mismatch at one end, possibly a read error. The CDR3: CATLQGSNTEAFF. The CDR3 coding sequence is TGTGCCACTCTCCAGGGAAGCAACACTGAGGCTTTCTTT. The chain recombines TRBV7-9 with TRBJ1-1; tentatively, D is TRBD1 (5 bases). Germline CDR1 is SEHNR and CDR2 is FQNEAQ (reference sequence). This CDR3 has 13 residues.

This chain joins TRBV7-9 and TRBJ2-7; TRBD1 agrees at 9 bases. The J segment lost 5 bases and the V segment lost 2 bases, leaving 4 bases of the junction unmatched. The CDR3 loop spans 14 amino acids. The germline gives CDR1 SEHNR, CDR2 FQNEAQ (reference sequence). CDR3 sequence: CASSLINRGHEQYF. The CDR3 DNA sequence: TGTGCCAGCAGCTTAATTAACAGGGGGCACGAGCAGTACTTC.

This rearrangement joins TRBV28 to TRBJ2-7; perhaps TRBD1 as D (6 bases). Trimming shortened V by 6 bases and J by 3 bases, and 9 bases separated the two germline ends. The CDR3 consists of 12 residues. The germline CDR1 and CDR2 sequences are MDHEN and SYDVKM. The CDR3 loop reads CASRGTLYEQYF. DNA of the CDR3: TGTGCCAGCAGGGGGACACTCTACGAGCAGTACTTC.

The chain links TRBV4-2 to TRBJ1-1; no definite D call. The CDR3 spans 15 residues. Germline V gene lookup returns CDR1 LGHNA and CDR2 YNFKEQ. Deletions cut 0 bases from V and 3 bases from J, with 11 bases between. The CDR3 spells CASSQDRVGDTEAFF. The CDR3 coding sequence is TGTGCCAGCAGCCAAGATCGGGTGGGTGACACTGAAGCTTTCTTT.

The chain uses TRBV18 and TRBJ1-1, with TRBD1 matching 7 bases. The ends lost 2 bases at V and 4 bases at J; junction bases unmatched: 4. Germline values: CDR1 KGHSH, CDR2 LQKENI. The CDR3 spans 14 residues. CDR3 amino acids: CASSPLQGFTEAFF. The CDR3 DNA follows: TGTGCCAGCTCACCATTACAGGGGTTCACTGAAGCTTTCTTT.

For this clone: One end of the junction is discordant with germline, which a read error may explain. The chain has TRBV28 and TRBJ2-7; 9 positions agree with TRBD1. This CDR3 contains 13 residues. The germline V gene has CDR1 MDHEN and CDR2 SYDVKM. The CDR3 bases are TGTGCCAGCGGACCGGGACAGGGCTACAAGCAGTACTTC. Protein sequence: CASGPGQGYKQYF.

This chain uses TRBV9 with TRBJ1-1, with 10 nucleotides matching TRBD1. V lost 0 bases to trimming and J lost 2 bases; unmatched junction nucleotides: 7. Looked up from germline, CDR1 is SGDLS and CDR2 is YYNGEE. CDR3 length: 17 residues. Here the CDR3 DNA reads TGTGCCAGCAGCGTAGTCTGGGACAGGGGCGTCAACACTGAAGCTTTCTTT. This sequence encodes CASSVVWDRGVNTEAFF.

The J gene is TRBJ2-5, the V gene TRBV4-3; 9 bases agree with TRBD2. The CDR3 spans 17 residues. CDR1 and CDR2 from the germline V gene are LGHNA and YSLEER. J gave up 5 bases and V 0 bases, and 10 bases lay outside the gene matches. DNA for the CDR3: TGCGCCAGCAGCCAAGATAGTGGGCGGGGGGGCAGGGAGACCCAGTACTTC. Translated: CASSQDSGRGGRETQYF.

The CDR3 DNA sequence: TGTGCCAGCAGCGTAGAGACAGGGGAGTATCAGCCCCAGCATTTT. Protein sequence: CASSVETGEYQPQHF. V usage is TRBV7-2 and J usage is TRBJ1-5; TRBD1 matches at 8 bases. V gave up 5 bases and J gave up 5 bases; unmatched junction bases: 8. The length of the CDR3 is 15 residues. Germline lookup yields CDR1 SGHTA and CDR2 FQGNSA.

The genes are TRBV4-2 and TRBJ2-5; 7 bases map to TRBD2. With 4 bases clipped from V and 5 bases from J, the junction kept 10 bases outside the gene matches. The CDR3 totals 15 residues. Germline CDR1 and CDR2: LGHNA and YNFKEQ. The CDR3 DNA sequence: TGTGCCAGCAGCCGACTGGGGGGGGTGGGGGAGACCCAGTACTTC. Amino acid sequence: CASSRLGGVGETQYF.

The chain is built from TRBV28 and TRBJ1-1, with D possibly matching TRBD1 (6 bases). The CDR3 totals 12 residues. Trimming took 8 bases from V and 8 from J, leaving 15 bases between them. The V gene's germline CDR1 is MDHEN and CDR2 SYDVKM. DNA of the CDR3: TGTGCCAGCGAAGGGATTACAGGGGAAGCTTTCTTT. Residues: CASEGITGEAFF.

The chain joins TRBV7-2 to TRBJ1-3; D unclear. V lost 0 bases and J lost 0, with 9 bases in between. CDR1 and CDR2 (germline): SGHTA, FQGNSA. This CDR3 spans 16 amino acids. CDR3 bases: TGTGCCAGCAGCTTAGCCGGGTACCTCTCTGGAAACACCATATATTTT. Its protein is CASSLAGYLSGNTIYF.

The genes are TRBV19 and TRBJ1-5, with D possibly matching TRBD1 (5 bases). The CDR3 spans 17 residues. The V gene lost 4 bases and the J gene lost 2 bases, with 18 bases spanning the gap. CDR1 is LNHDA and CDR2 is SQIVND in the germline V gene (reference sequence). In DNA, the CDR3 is TGTGCCAGTAGTACCTCTTTGGGGGGAATTCGCAATCAGCCCCAGCATTTT. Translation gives CASSTSLGGIRNQPQHF.

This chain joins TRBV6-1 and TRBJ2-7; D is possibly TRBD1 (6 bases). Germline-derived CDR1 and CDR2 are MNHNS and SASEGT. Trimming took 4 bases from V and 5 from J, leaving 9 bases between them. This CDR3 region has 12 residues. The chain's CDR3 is CASSGQVDEQYV. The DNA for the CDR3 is TGTGCCAGCAGTGGACAGGTGGACGAGCAGTACGTC.

CDR3 nucleotides: TGTGCCGGCACCGTAGAGGGGGAGCTGTTTTTT. Protein: CAGTVEGELFF. V and J are TRBV7-2 and TRBJ2-2; D remains ambiguous. There are 11 residues in the CDR3. Looked up from germline, CDR1 is SGHTA and CDR2 is FQGNSA. The V and J ends lost 11 bases and 8 bases respectively, with 12 bases between them.

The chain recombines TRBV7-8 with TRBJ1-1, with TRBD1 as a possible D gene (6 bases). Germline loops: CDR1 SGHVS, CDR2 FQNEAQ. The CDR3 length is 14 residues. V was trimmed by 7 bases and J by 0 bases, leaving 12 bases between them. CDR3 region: CASTRQALNTEAFF. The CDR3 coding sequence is TGTGCCAGCACCCGACAGGCACTGAACACTGAAGCTTTCTTT.